The source of this T cell receptor (beta chain) is a study of T cell clones after liver transplantation. Study context: At least one year of complete immunosuppression withdrawal without enzymes over twice normal defined tolerance. Draws occurred before transplant, before withdrawal, and after complete or failed withdrawal.

For this clone: Its cognate antigen is unknown. Mismatch with germline at one junction end may stem from a read error.

Produced via immunoSEQ multiplex PCR; TCRdb's table is partial and in-frame only. The sample shows under 150,000 clones, around nine tenths of them seen only once. CDR1 and CDR2 from the germline V gene are MNHEY and SVGAGI. The CDR3 extends over 13 amino acids. Regarding the study as a whole: In 5 of 8 subjects, circulating graft-donor-reactive CD4 TCRbeta sequences fell significantly after transplant. Post-transplant time points were not standardized, so conclusions are preliminary.

The clonotype was recovered from a human patient who received a liver transplant. Some T cells may be the graft donor's. The sample here was CD4+ T cells from blood, taken 12 months after liver transplant. This chain connects TRBV6-5 to TRBJ2-1, with TRBD1 identical over 9 bases. DNA for the CDR3: TGTGCCAGCAGTTCGGGCCCCGGACAGGGGATTCTCTTC. Amino acid sequence: CASSSGPGQGILF.